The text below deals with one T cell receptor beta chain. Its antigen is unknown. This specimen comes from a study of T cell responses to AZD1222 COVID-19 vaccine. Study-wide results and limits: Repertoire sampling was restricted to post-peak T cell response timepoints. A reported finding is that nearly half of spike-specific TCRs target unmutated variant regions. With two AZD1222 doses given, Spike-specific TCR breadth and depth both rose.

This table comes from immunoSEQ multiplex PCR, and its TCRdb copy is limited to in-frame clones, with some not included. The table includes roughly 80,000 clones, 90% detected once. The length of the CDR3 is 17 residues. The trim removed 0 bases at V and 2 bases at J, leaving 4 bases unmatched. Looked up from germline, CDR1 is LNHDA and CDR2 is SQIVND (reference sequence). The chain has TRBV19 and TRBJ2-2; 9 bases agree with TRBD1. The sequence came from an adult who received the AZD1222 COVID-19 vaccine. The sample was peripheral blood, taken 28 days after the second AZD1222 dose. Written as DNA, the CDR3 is TGTGCCAGTAGTATAGAGACAGGGGGGACAAACACCGGGGAGCTGTTTTTT. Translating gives CASSIETGGTNTGELFF. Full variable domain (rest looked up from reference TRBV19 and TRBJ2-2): DGGITQSPKYLFRKEGQNVTLSCEQNLNHDAMYWYRQDPGQGLRLIYYSQIVNDFQKGDIAEGYSVSREKKESFPLTVTSAQKNPTAFYLCASSIETGGTNTGELFFGEGSRLTVL.